The 22 T cell receptor beta chains below were found in one sample sequenced in a study of T cell responses to AZD1222 COVID-19 vaccine. Repertoires were generated with immunoSEQ multiplex PCR, while TCRdb's copy carries only in-frame clones and drops some. The sample lists over 120,000 clones, around 84% occurring once. The source was peripheral blood, collected 28 days after the second AZD1222 dose. These TCRs come from an adult who received the AZD1222 COVID-19 vaccine.

The chain carries TRBV30 and TRBJ2-5, with D perhaps being TRBD1 or TRBD2 (5 bases each). The CDR3 loop spans 10 amino acids. V was shortened by 8 bases and J by 3 bases, with 7 bases between the two germline ends. The germline V gene encodes CDR1 GTSNPN and CDR2 SVGIG (reference sequence). CDR3 sequence reads: CARGEETQYF. The CDR3 DNA reads TGTGCCCGGGGCGAAGAGACCCAGTACTTC.

This chain links TRBV5-1 with TRBJ1-4; 7 nucleotides align to TRBD1. CDR1 is SGHRS and CDR2 is YFSETQ in the germline V gene. CDR3 length equals 14 residues. J was trimmed by 3 bases and V by 2 bases; bases with no gene match: 1. The CDR3 nucleotides are TGCGCCAGCAGCTTAAGGGGGCCTAATGAAAAACTGTTTTTT. Its protein is CASSLRGPNEKLFF.

In this sample, this clone turned up a few times. The chain joins TRBV7-2 to TRBJ2-3; unclear D gene. Germline V gene sequence: CDR1 SGHTA, CDR2 FQGNSA. This CDR3 comprises 15 residues. The V end lost 1 base, the J end lost 2 bases, and 10 bases lay between the germline ends. In nucleotides, the CDR3 is TGTGCCAGCAGCTTAGGAGTGGGCCACACAGATACGCAGTATTTT. Translating it yields CASSLGVGHTDTQYF.

This chain links TRBV28 with TRBJ1-1, with D perhaps TRBD1 (5 bases). Germline V gives CDR1 MDHEN, CDR2 SYDVKM. The V gene lost 7 bases and the J gene lost 6 bases, with 12 bases spanning the gap. The CDR3 covers 12 residues. This CDR3 reads CASTMWGAEAFF. CDR3 in DNA: TGTGCCAGCACTATGTGGGGCGCTGAAGCTTTCTTT.

The chain carries TRBV5-1 and TRBJ2-3, with 8 nucleotides matching TRBD2. After removal of 7 bases from V and 8 bases from J, the junction contained 15 bases not matched to a gene. There are 15 residues in the CDR3. The germline V gene encodes CDR1 SGHRS and CDR2 YFSETQ. CDR3 residues: CASEEAGAGSGTQYF. DNA for the CDR3: TGCGCCAGCGAAGAAGCGGGGGCCGGGAGCGGTACGCAGTATTTT.

This chain joins TRBV10-3 and TRBJ2-2, with D tentatively TRBD1 (6 bases). Germline CDR1 reads ENHRY; CDR2 reads SYGVKD. Trimming shortened V by 7 bases and J by 0 bases, and 9 bases separated the two germline ends. The CDR3 spans 14 residues. The CDR3 sequence is CAITGDTNTGELFF. The CDR3, as DNA: TGTGCCATCACAGGGGATACGAACACCGGGGAGCTGTTTTTT.

The chain carries TRBV2 and TRBJ1-4, with D possibly matching TRBD1 (6 bases). Between the trimmed V and J ends, which lost 6 bases and 4 bases, there was a span of 15 bases. Germline CDR1 and CDR2: SNHLY and FYNNEI. CDR3 length equals 15 residues. The CDR3 here is CASSRDRSRNEKLFF. The CDR3 DNA reads as TGTGCCAGCAGCCGAGACAGGTCTCGTAATGAAAAACTGTTTTTT. The entire variable domain, with the rest obtained from reference TRBV2 and TRBJ1-4, is as follows: EPEVTQTPSHQVTQMGQEVILRCVPISNHLYFYWYRQILGQKVEFLVSFYNNEISEKSEIFDDQFSVERPDGSNFTLKIRSTKLEDSAMYFCASSRDRSRNEKLFFGSGTQLSVL.

This rearrangement joins TRBV2 to TRBJ1-4; 9 positions match TRBD1. Unmatched junction bases numbered 2, after V lost 7 bases and J lost 5 bases. The CDR3 sequence is 13 residues long. The germline V gene has CDR1 SNHLY and CDR2 FYNNEI. The CDR3 nucleotides read TGTGCCAGCAACAGGGGGCAAAATGAAAAACTGTTTTTT. Translated, it gives CASNRGQNEKLFF.

The J gene is TRBJ1-5, the V gene TRBV6-5; the D gene is possibly TRBD1 (6 bases). Germline V gene data show CDR1 as MNHEY and CDR2 as SVGAGI. The CDR3 totals 16 residues. The V gene lost 0 bases and the J gene lost 6 bases, with 15 bases spanning the gap. The CDR3 sequence: CASSYSYSGAGQPQHF. The CDR3 coding sequence is TGTGCCAGCAGTTACTCATATTCAGGGGCAGGTCAGCCCCAGCATTTT.

In DNA form, the CDR3 reads TGTGCCAGCAGCCAAGGGAGCGGGAAAAGCACAGATACGCAGTATTTT. Encoded protein: CASSQGSGKSTDTQYF. The genes are TRBV4-2 and TRBJ2-3, with 7 positions matching TRBD2. The CDR3 extends over 16 amino acids. The trim removed 1 base at V and 0 bases at J, leaving 4 bases unmatched. From germline, CDR1 is LGHNA and CDR2 YNFKEQ.

This rearrangement joins TRBV14 to TRBJ2-5; 9 bases fit TRBD2. J was trimmed by 5 bases and V by 1 base; bases with no gene match: 5. This CDR3 spans 15 amino acids. Germline assignment: CDR1 SGHDN and CDR2 FVKESK. The CDR3 DNA reads TGTGCCAGCAGCCAAGTTGTAGCGGGGGTGGAGACCCAGTACTTC. Its protein is CASSQVVAGVETQYF.

The CDR3 nucleotides read TGTGCCAGCAGTTTCCGACCCGCAGGCACTGAAGCTTTCTTT. This translates into CASSFRPAGTEAFF. The V gene is TRBV28, the J gene TRBJ1-1; D gene uncertain. The V end lost 3 bases, the J end lost 4 bases, and 12 bases lay between the germline ends. The CDR3 contains 14 residues. Germline V gene data show CDR1 as MDHEN and CDR2 as SYDVKM. Using reference TRBV28 and TRBJ1-1 for the parts outside the CDR3, the full variable domain is DVKVTQSSRYLVKRTGEKVFLECVQDMDHENMFWYRQDPGLGLRLIYFSYDVKMKEKGDIPEGYSVSREKKERFSLILESASTNQTSMYLCASSFRPAGTEAFFGQGTRLTVV.

The chain employs TRBV12-3 or TRBV12-4 and TRBJ1-1, with D possibly TRBD1 on 5 matching bases. The CDR3 length is 13 residues. V lost 1 base, J lost 7 bases, and 10 bases lay in between. CDR3 in amino acids: CASSLVQGLEAFF. CDR3 DNA sequence: TGTGCCAGCAGTTTAGTCCAGGGCCTTGAAGCTTTCTTT.

The V gene is TRBV30, the J gene TRBJ1-2; D remains ambiguous. V was trimmed by 5 bases and J by 0 bases, leaving 13 bases between them. This CDR3 is 14 amino acids long. Germline values: CDR1 GTSNPN, CDR2 SVGIG (reference sequence). The CDR3 nucleotides read TGTGCCTGGGAGAGATTCTCAGCTAACTATGGCTACACCTTC. Translated, it gives CAWERFSANYGYTF. The full variable domain, with the rest looked up from reference TRBV30 and TRBJ1-2, is SQTIHQWPATLVQPVGSPLSLECTVEGTSNPNLYWYRQAAGRGLQLLFYSVGIGQISSEVPQNLSASRPQDRQFILSSKKLLLSDSGFYLCAWERFSANYGYTFGSGTRLTVV.

This chain joins TRBV18 and TRBJ1-6; TRBD1 is a possible D gene (5 bases). The length of the CDR3 is 15 residues. Germline V gene sequence: CDR1 KGHSH, CDR2 LQKENI. Trimming left V 5 bases short and J 7 bases short, with 15 bases between. The CDR3 coding sequence is TGTGCCAGCTCAATCCAGGGCCGTCAAAATTCACCCCTCCACTTT. Amino acids: CASSIQGRQNSPLHF.

This chain uses TRBV5-4 with TRBJ2-1; 7 bases agree with TRBD2. The ends lost 10 bases at V and 9 bases at J; junction bases unmatched: 16. This CDR3 spans 14 amino acids. Germline V CDR1 and CDR2: SGHNT, YYREEE (reference sequence). The DNA of the CDR3 is TGTGCCTCCCGGACACACGGGGGGTGGGGTGAGCAGTTCTTC. This translates into CASRTHGGWGEQFF.

This clone appeared a few times. The J gene is TRBJ2-7, the V gene TRBV2; 7 nucleotides match TRBD1. CDR3 length: 16 amino acids. The ends lost 6 bases at V and 0 bases at J; junction bases unmatched: 11. CDR1 SNHLY and CDR2 FYNNEI come from the germline V gene. As DNA, the CDR3 is TGTGCCAGCAGGGGCCGACAGGGTCAAAGCTCCTACGAGCAGTACTTC. It is translated as CASRGRQGQSSYEQYF.

This clone was observed a handful of times. The V and J genes are TRBV30 and TRBJ1-6; the D gene is possibly TRBD1 (6 bases). Germline assignment: CDR1 GTSNPN and CDR2 SVGIG (reference sequence). The CDR3 is made up of 13 amino acids. Deletions cut 4 bases from V and 9 bases from J, with 13 bases between. CDR3 amino acids: CAWTTGGRSPLHF. As DNA, the CDR3 is TGTGCCTGGACTACCGGGGGCCGTTCACCCCTCCACTTT.

The V and J genes are TRBV6-5 and TRBJ1-5, with TRBD1 matching over 8 bases. Germline V gene lookup returns CDR1 MNHEY and CDR2 SVGAGI. Unmatched junction bases numbered 5, after V lost 5 bases and J lost 2 bases. The CDR3 spans 15 residues. The CDR3 nucleotides read TGTGCCAGCAGTACGACAGGGGAGGGCAATCAGCCCCAGCATTTT. As protein: CASSTTGEGNQPQHF.

The chain recombines TRBV19 with TRBJ1-1; perhaps TRBD1 as D (5 bases). CDR1 is LNHDA, CDR2 SQIVND, per germline (reference sequence). The CDR3 sequence is 15 residues long. Deletions cut 6 bases from V and 2 bases from J, with 16 bases between. CDR3 sequence: CASRSGQGLNTEAFF. The CDR3, as DNA: TGTGCCAGTAGGAGTGGGCAGGGATTAAACACTGAAGCTTTCTTT.

The genes are TRBV2 and TRBJ1-2, with D perhaps TRBD1 (6 bases). CDR1 and CDR2 (germline): SNHLY, FYNNEI. The CDR3 has 14 amino acids. Trimming left V 2 bases short and J 4 bases short, with 11 bases between. As DNA, the CDR3 is TGTGCCAGCAGTGAATGGACAGAGCCCTATGGCTACACCTTC. Translating gives CASSEWTEPYGYTF.

The chain links TRBV4-2 to TRBJ2-2, with D uncertain. Trimming stripped 0 bases from V and 5 bases from J, with 7 bases between. This CDR3 comprises 14 residues. The germline V gene encodes CDR1 LGHNA and CDR2 YNFKEQ. Here the CDR3 reads CASSQEERTGELFF. The CDR3 nucleotides read TGTGCCAGCAGCCAAGAGGAAAGGACCGGGGAGCTGTTTTTT.